This TCR beta chain was identified in a study of blood T cell repertoires in COVID-19. Using immunoSEQ multiplex PCR, the repertoire was profiled, and TCRdb retains in-frame clones only, with some absent. The sample holds approximately 200,000 clones; 85% are singletons and the top ten take 0.85% to 1%. Looked up from germline, CDR1 is SGHTA and CDR2 is FQGTGA. Trimming shortened V by 1 base and J by 1 base, and 12 bases separated the two germline ends. The CDR3 has 16 residues. Sequencing was done on a sample of peripheral blood. The source is a man aged 35 to 55 with acute or convalescent COVID-19. The chain couples TRBV7-3 to TRBJ2-3; D is possibly TRBD2 (7 bases). The CDR3 here is CASSLKGGLGTDTQYF. CDR3 coding DNA: TGTGCCAGCAGCTTAAAGGGGGGGTTAGGCACAGATACGCAGTATTTT.